This T cell receptor (beta chain) was sequenced for a study of T cell changes during pregnancy in multiple sclerosis. Here immunoSEQ multiplex PCR was the method, and the copy in TCRdb shows in-frame clones only, minus some. This sample has 40,000 to 45,000 clones, with 85% to 95% found just once. The sequence was collected from a female donor with multiple sclerosis, enrolled in a pregnancy study. Sequenced input: peripheral blood.

The CDR3 bases are TGTGCCAGCAGCCCCCTCCGGACAGAGAACACCGGGGAGCTGTTTTTT. It encodes CASSPLRTENTGELFF. The chain combines TRBV14 with TRBJ2-2; weak D call: TRBD1 (6 bases). Trimming removed 4 bases from V and 1 base from J, with 13 bases in between. CDR1 SGHDN and CDR2 FVKESK come from the germline V gene. This CDR3 is built from 16 residues.